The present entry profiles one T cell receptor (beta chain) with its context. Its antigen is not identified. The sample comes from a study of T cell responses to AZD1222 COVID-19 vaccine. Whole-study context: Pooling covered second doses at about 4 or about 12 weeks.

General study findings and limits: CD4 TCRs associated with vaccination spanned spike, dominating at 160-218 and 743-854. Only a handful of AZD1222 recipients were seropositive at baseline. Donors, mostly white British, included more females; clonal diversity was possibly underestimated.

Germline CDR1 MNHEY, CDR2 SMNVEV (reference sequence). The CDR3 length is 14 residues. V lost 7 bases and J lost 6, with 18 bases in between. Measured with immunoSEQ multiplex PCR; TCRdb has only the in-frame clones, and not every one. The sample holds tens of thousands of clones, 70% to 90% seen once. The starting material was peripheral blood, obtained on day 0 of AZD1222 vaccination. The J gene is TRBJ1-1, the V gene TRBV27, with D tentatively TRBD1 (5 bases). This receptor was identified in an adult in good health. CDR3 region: CASNRLGAGSEAFF. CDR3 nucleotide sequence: TGTGCCAGCAACCGATTAGGGGCCGGGTCTGAAGCTTTCTTT.